This TCR beta chain comes out of a study of T cell repertoires in cytomegalovirus infection. For the study at large: Public signatures in TCR beta pointed to CMV infection and matching HLA type. Study results and caveats: Frequencies of public TCR beta families were cumulated, and this identified carriers of CMV plus the relevant HLA. Dominant in the ex vivo response were TCR beta clonotypes restricted by HLA-C and specific for CMV.

CDR1 and CDR2 from the germline V gene are MGHRA and YSYEKL. This CDR3 contains 16 residues. V gave up 2 bases and J gave up 2 bases, with 10 bases separating them. TCRdb reprocessed the reads via MiXCR and lists one record per CDR3 protein. Of 100,000 to 150,000 distinct CDR3 sequences in the sample, almost 9% were seen once. In this sample, this clonotype turned up many times. The antigen remains unidentified. This chain links TRBV4-1 with TRBJ2-6; no clear D gene. The TCR comes from a human donor in good health (CMV status not recorded). Some clones in this sample may be carry-over from other donors' samples. Sequencing was carried out using PBMCs. CDR3 nucleotide sequence: TGCGCCAGCAGCCAAAAAGTCCTGGCTGGGGCCAACGTCCTGACTTTC. Amino acids: CASSQKVLAGANVLTF.